These 19 T cell receptor beta chains originate from one sample sequenced in a study of blood T cell repertoires in COVID-19. Generated by immunoSEQ multiplex PCR, the TCRdb table keeps only in-frame clones and is missing some. The data contain approximately 170,000 clones, roughly 77% of them singletons. Sequenced material: peripheral blood. The receptors come from a human donor in a cohort sampled during active COVID-19.

V gene TRBV28 combines with J gene TRBJ2-2; weak D call: TRBD2 (6 bases). This CDR3 spans 13 amino acids. Germline CDR1 reads MDHEN; CDR2 reads SYDVKM. The V and J ends lost 6 bases and 5 bases respectively, with 10 bases between them. The DNA for the CDR3 is TGTGCCAGCAGGCCAGGAGGGACCGGGGAGCTGTTTTTT. Protein sequence: CASRPGGTGELFF.

The J gene is TRBJ2-3, the V gene TRBV11-2; TRBD1 might be the D (6 bases). Trimming pared 5 bases from V and 4 bases from J, leaving 13 bases between. This CDR3 contains 14 residues. Per the germline V gene, CDR1 is SGHAT and CDR2 is FQNNGV. The CDR3: CASSLGQRSDTQYF. In DNA, the CDR3 is TGTGCCAGCAGCCTTGGACAGAGGTCAGATACGCAGTATTTT.

The chain recombines TRBV14 with TRBJ1-2; no clear D gene. Germline V gene sequence: CDR1 SGHDN, CDR2 FVKESK. The CDR3 extends over 13 amino acids. Trimming cost V 0 bases and J 4 bases, with 6 bases left between them. The CDR3 DNA follows: TGTGCCAGCAGCCAAGACCGAGGCTATGGCTACACCTTC. Protein sequence: CASSQDRGYGYTF.

This clone was observed a few times. V is TRBV19 and J is TRBJ2-7, with D possibly TRBD1 on 6 matching bases. Germline V CDR1 and CDR2: LNHDA, SQIVND (reference sequence). CDR3 length equals 14 residues. V lost 1 base and J 2 bases, leaving 9 bases between the germline ends. CDR3 DNA: TGTGCCAGTAGTATAGGACCAGGGGCCTACGAGCAGTACTTC. It encodes CASSIGPGAYEQYF.

The chain couples TRBV9 to TRBJ2-1; 8 bases line up with TRBD2. CDR3 length: 17 amino acids. Germline lookup yields CDR1 SGDLS and CDR2 YYNGEE. The trim removed 0 bases at V and 0 bases at J, leaving 5 bases unmatched. The DNA of the CDR3 is TGTGCCAGCAGCGTAGAGGCTAGCGGGTACTCCTACAATGAGCAGTTCTTC. Protein: CASSVEASGYSYNEQFF.

The V and J genes are TRBV28 and TRBJ2-4, with TRBD1 as a possible D gene (5 bases). The germline gives CDR1 MDHEN, CDR2 SYDVKM. The CDR3 sequence is 17 residues long. The V end lost 5 bases, the J end lost 0 bases, and 17 bases lay between the germline ends. CDR3 sequence reads: CASSPAGFRLAKNIQYF. CDR3 coding DNA: TGTGCCAGCAGTCCCGCAGGGTTCCGGCTAGCCAAAAACATTCAGTACTTC.

The V call is TRBV14, the J call TRBJ2-5; 8 positions agree with TRBD2. The CDR3 sequence is 16 residues long. From germline, CDR1 is SGHDN and CDR2 FVKESK. The J segment lost 3 bases and the V segment lost 1 base, leaving 7 bases of the junction unmatched. The CDR3 DNA is TGTGCCAGCAGCCAAGGTGAAGCGCGGGGGGAAGAGACCCAGTACTTC. Encoded protein: CASSQGEARGEETQYF. The full variable domain, completed using reference TRBV14 and TRBJ2-5, is EAGVTQFPSHSVIEKGQTVTLRCDPISGHDNLYWYRRVMGKEIKFLLHFVKESKQDESGMPNNRFLAERTGGTYSTLKVQPAELEDSGVYFCASSQGEARGEETQYFGPGTRLLVL.

The chain joins TRBV27 to TRBJ2-3; perhaps TRBD1 as D (6 bases). V was cut by 0 bases and J by 2 bases, with 12 bases left in between. Germline V gives CDR1 MNHEY, CDR2 SMNVEV (reference sequence). CDR3 length equals 16 residues. This CDR3 reads CASSLSIGTLTDTQYF. In DNA, the CDR3 is TGTGCCAGCAGTTTATCGATTGGGACACTCACAGATACGCAGTATTTT.

The table lists this clone with a count of one. The J gene is TRBJ2-2, the V gene TRBV18; 8 nucleotides agree with TRBD1. The CDR3 has 15 amino acids. Looked up from germline, CDR1 is KGHSH and CDR2 is LQKENI. V trimming: 5 bases; J trimming: 4 bases; junction bases outside the gene matches: 6. The DNA of the CDR3 is TGTGCCAGCTCATCGACAGGGGTCGGCACCGGGGAGCTGTTTTTT. The encoded protein is CASSSTGVGTGELFF.

V gene TRBV4-3 combines with J gene TRBJ2-3; TRBD1 might be the D (6 bases). CDR1 is LGHNA, CDR2 YSLEER, per germline. Trimming took off 1 base at V and 9 bases at J, with 14 bases between the two ends. The CDR3 has 14 residues. The CDR3 protein is CASSQGTGSPTQYF. The CDR3 bases are TGCGCCAGCAGCCAAGGAACAGGGTCCCCCACGCAGTATTTT.

The chain uses TRBV7-3 and TRBJ2-1; 9 positions agree with TRBD2. The CDR3 spans 16 residues. The V segment lost 5 bases and the J segment 9 bases; nucleotides outside the gene matches: 14. Germline values: CDR1 SGHTA, CDR2 FQGTGA. The CDR3 reads CASSPGAGGRKGEQFF. The CDR3 DNA reads TGTGCCAGCAGCCCCGGTGCGGGAGGGCGGAAAGGTGAGCAGTTCTTC.

This clone was observed a single time. The chain links TRBV3-1 (or the pseudogene TRBV3-2) to TRBJ1-2; 9 nucleotides line up with TRBD1. After removal of 0 bases from V and 6 bases from J, the junction contained 14 bases not matched to a gene. There are 18 residues in the CDR3. The V gene's germline CDR1 is LGHDT and CDR2 YNNKEL (reference sequence). The CDR3 DNA follows: TGTGCCAGCAGCCAAGAGTCGGACAGGGGTTTCATGAGAAATGGCTACACCTTC. Its protein is CASSQESDRGFMRNGYTF.

The gene calls are TRBV7-2 and TRBJ1-2; 9 nucleotides agree with TRBD1. V lost 1 base to trimming and J lost 0 bases; unmatched junction nucleotides: 9. Germline CDR1 and CDR2: SGHTA and FQGNSA. The CDR3 is 18 residues long. CDR3 protein: CASSLVGTGNKANYGYTF. The DNA of the CDR3 is TGTGCCAGCAGCTTAGTAGGGACAGGGAACAAGGCTAACTATGGCTACACCTTC.

This sequence joins TRBV30 and TRBJ1-5, with TRBD1 identical over 7 bases. The CDR3 runs to 14 residues. The germline V gene has CDR1 GTSNPN and CDR2 SVGIG (reference sequence). The V gene end was trimmed by 5 bases and the J gene end by 7 bases; junction bases not matched to a gene: 11. CDR3 region: CAWGVDRSRQPQHF. The DNA for the CDR3 is TGTGCCTGGGGGGTGGACAGGTCGCGCCAGCCCCAGCATTTT.

This clone showed up just once. This chain connects TRBV7-9 to TRBJ1-1, with 7 bases aligning to TRBD1. Looked up from germline, CDR1 is SEHNR and CDR2 is FQNEAQ (reference sequence). This CDR3 is 12 amino acids long. Germline trimming cut 0 bases from V and 10 bases from J; bases unmatched to any gene: 2. The CDR3 bases are TGTGCCAGCAGCTTAGCTCAGGGGGGAGCTTTCTTT. Translation gives CASSLAQGGAFF.

The chain is built from TRBV6-1 and TRBJ1-2, with TRBD1 as a possible D gene (5 bases). The CDR3 is 14 residues long. The ends were cut back, 2 bases at V and 4 bases at J, with 11 bases in the middle. CDR1 and CDR2 from the germline V gene are MNHNS and SASEGT. This CDR3 is CASSEYITGYGYTF. The CDR3 DNA sequence: TGTGCCAGCAGTGAATATATAACAGGCTATGGCTACACCTTC.

This clone occurred a few times. The chain uses TRBV19 and TRBJ2-6, with TRBD2 matching over 7 bases. Looked up from germline, CDR1 is LNHDA and CDR2 is SQIVND (reference sequence). J was trimmed by 4 bases and V by 7 bases; bases with no gene match: 4. The CDR3 runs to 14 residues. The CDR3 here is CASKGGYGANVLTF. The CDR3 DNA reads TGTGCCAGTAAGGGAGGGTACGGGGCCAACGTCCTGACTTTC.

The chain couples TRBV6-5 to TRBJ2-2, with D maybe TRBD2 (5 bases). Looked up from germline, CDR1 is MNHEY and CDR2 is SVGAGI. Deletions cut 4 bases from V and 7 bases from J, with 13 bases between. The CDR3 length is 14 residues. CDR3 sequence reads: CASSSAGAGGELFF. Here the CDR3 DNA reads TGTGCCAGCAGTTCTGCGGGCGCGGGCGGGGAGCTGTTTTTT.

This chain connects TRBV5-4 to TRBJ1-1; tentatively, D is TRBD1 (5 bases). Looked up from germline, CDR1 is SGHNT and CDR2 is YYREEE (reference sequence). CDR3 size: 14 residues. Trimming shortened V by 1 base and J by 1 base, and 8 bases separated the two germline ends. In nucleotides, the CDR3 is TGTGCCAGCAGCTTGCCCCAGGGGAACACTGAAGCTTTCTTT. Protein: CASSLPQGNTEAFF. Full variable domain (remainder filled in from reference TRBV5-4 and TRBJ1-1): ETGVTQSPTHLIKTRGQQVTLRCSSQSGHNTVSWYQQALGQGPQFIFQYYREEENGRGNFPPRFSGLQFPNYSSELNVNALELDDSALYLCASSLPQGNTEAFFGQGTRLTVV.